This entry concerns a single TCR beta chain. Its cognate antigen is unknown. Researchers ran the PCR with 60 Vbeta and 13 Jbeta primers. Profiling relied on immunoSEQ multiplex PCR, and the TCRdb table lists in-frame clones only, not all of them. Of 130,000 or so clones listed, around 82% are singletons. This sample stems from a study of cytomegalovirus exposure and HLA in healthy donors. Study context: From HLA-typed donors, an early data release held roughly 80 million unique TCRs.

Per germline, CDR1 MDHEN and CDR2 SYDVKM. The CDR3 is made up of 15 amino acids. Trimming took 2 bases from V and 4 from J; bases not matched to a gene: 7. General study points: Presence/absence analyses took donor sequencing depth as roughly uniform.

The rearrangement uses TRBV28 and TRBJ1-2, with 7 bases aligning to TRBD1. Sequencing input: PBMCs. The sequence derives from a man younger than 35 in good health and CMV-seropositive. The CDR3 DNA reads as TGTGCCAGCAGTTTAGACGACAGGGCGTTCTATGGCTACACCTTC. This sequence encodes CASSLDDRAFYGYTF.